A selection of T cell receptor beta chains follows, all from one sample in a study of blood T cell repertoires in COVID-19. TCRdb's copy holds only in-frame clones and misses some; the assay was immunoSEQ multiplex PCR. The sample records around 450,000 clones, 87% being singletons. The sequenced material came from PBMCs or T cells enriched from blood (not recorded which). Receptors originate from a young woman with acute COVID-19. Both conserved end residues are trimmed from each CDR3. A D gene is named only where the DNA matches it firmly. Clone size is given for some rows only: seen once, a few or many times, or a class if the clone is expanded.

CDR3 protein	clone size	V gene	D gene	J gene
ASSPEFFSNQPQH	.	TRBV19	.	TRBJ1-5
ATSDLRGRQAQAYEQY	.	TRBV24-1	.	TRBJ2-7
AWSTPTGKEKLF	once	TRBV30	TRBD1	TRBJ1-4
ASSVNPGLAGGTYEQY	.	TRBV9	TRBD2	TRBJ2-7
ASSGTSRVDTQY	.	TRBV28	.	TRBJ2-3
ASSRPPGQGGAEQF	few	TRBV19	TRBD1	TRBJ2-1
ASSYPSREQYEKLF	.	TRBV6-2/TRBV6-3	.	TRBJ1-4
ASPRNGVDDYGYT	few	TRBV2	.	TRBJ1-2
ASSTGTSGSLGTDTQY	.	TRBV19	TRBD2	TRBJ2-3
ASSLGGSGPPLH	.	TRBV7-9	.	TRBJ1-6
ASSILPGQSYNEQF	.	TRBV5-6	TRBD1	TRBJ2-1
ASVRSTREKLF	few	TRBV2	.	TRBJ1-4
ASSPRQGDETQY	.	TRBV7-3	TRBD1	TRBJ2-5
ASSTDTGYSNQPQH	.	TRBV19	.	TRBJ1-5
ASSLAMEQY	.	TRBV28	.	TRBJ2-7
ASRRGPGLVSNGELF	few	TRBV4-1	TRBD2	TRBJ2-2
ASSLGGSTEAF	.	TRBV12-3/TRBV12-4	.	TRBJ1-1
ASSLVPGYGNTIY	.	TRBV5-1	.	TRBJ1-3
ASSTRDRDQPQH	.	TRBV6-5	TRBD1	TRBJ1-5
ASSQNPQGQNEQF	.	TRBV3-1/TRBV3-2	.	TRBJ2-1
ASSYGSGDTDTQY	.	TRBV27	.	TRBJ2-3
AIPPGGVGVAGTHEQY	.	TRBV10-3	TRBD2	TRBJ2-7
ASSLDRASYEQY	.	TRBV5-4	TRBD1	TRBJ2-7
AWTASSSGNTIY	.	TRBV30	.	TRBJ1-3
ASSLEGVASGRRSEQY	.	TRBV5-1	TRBD2	TRBJ2-7
ASSVRQGYNSPLH	.	TRBV3-1/TRBV3-2	TRBD1	TRBJ1-6
ASSKDRGGELF	.	TRBV7-2	TRBD1	TRBJ2-2
SASLGSGSYEQY	.	TRBV20-1	.	TRBJ2-7
ASSLGQGDQPQH	.	TRBV28	TRBD1	TRBJ1-5
ASSLPLSGDTQY	.	TRBV5-4	.	TRBJ2-3
ASSPLAGKSSYEQY	.	TRBV7-2	TRBD2	TRBJ2-7
ASSETGNRDGYT	.	TRBV2	.	TRBJ1-2
SVEGTGGYEQY	few	TRBV29-1	TRBD1	TRBJ2-7
ASSFLEGELF	.	TRBV27	.	TRBJ2-2
ASSVGQGYYEQY	.	TRBV5-4	TRBD1	TRBJ2-7
ASSPDSASSPLH	.	TRBV7-9	.	TRBJ1-6
ARSSGVETQY	.	TRBV2	TRBD2	TRBJ2-5
ASSPSGQTTLNTEAF	.	TRBV5-1	.	TRBJ1-1
ASSQVQAGNTIY	.	TRBV3-1/TRBV3-2	.	TRBJ1-3
ASAPPGLMNTEAF	once	TRBV5-1	.	TRBJ1-1
ATSREGQGVEKLF	.	TRBV15	TRBD1	TRBJ1-4
ASSLDRGVNGYT	.	TRBV5-6	TRBD1	TRBJ1-2
ASSFSGTGPQPQH	.	TRBV7-8	TRBD1	TRBJ1-5
ASSLEGGALEPQH	.	TRBV11-2	.	TRBJ1-5
ASSLRGSLNTEAF	.	TRBV5-1	.	TRBJ1-1
ASSLAWSAHQPQH	.	TRBV7-2	.	TRBJ1-5
ASRDSEWETQY	.	TRBV12-3/TRBV12-4	TRBD1	TRBJ2-5